Detailed here is one T cell receptor beta chain. Assay: immunoSEQ multiplex PCR; the TCRdb copy retains only in-frame clones and omits some. Found here are under 450,000 clones, roughly four fifths of them singletons; the top ten hold about 4.9%. Participants were aged about 18 to 100 years from 20 to 30 US areas. Cohorts were based on clinical histories the participants reported. This CDR3 is built from 17 residues. V shed 0 bases and J shed 0 bases, with 12 bases lying between them. Germline V lookup: CDR1 SGHTA, CDR2 FQGNSA. The sample is drawn from a study of blood T cell repertoires in COVID-19. Study at large: Material from acute and convalescent COVID-19 was sourced from the United States, Italy and Spain. Sample material is recorded as cDNA or gDNA derived from T cells, B-cell-depleted T cells, or PBMCs.

The source of this sequence is a woman in her forties or fifties who had recovered from COVID-19. Source material: PBMCs or T cells enriched from blood (not recorded which). The rearrangement uses TRBV7-2 and TRBJ2-1, with D possibly being TRBD2 (6 bases). CDR3 sequence reads: CASSLASGSSSYNEQFF. The CDR3 coding sequence is TGTGCCAGCAGCTTAGCGAGCGGGTCCAGCTCCTACAATGAGCAGTTCTTC.